These T cell receptor beta chains were read from a single sample in a study of blood T cell repertoires in COVID-19. Measured with immunoSEQ multiplex PCR; TCRdb has only the in-frame clones, and not every one. The sample has about 45,000 clones, 83% seen once. The specimen sequenced was peripheral blood. These receptor sequences come from a man older than 75 in a cohort sampled during active COVID-19. Each CDR3 is given with its conserved first and last residue. A D gene is named only where the DNA matches it firmly. Clone size is given for some rows only: seen once, a few or many times, or a class if the clone is expanded.

once	.	TRBJ1-3	TRBV19	CASSIDGQVFSGNTIYF	TGTGCCAGTAGTATAGACGGCCAGGTCTTCTCTGGAAACACCATATATTTT
.	TRBD1	TRBJ2-2	TRBV12-3/TRBV12-4	CASRGQGPGELFF	TGTGCCAGCAGGGGACAGGGGCCCGGGGAGCTGTTTTTT
.	TRBD1	TRBJ1-5	TRBV30	CAWSRHATGVGNQPQHF	TGTGCCTGGAGTCGACACGCGACAGGGGTTGGCAATCAGCCCCAGCATTTT
.	TRBD1	TRBJ1-1	TRBV7-6	CASSSQGGTGGQNTEAFF	TGTGCCAGCAGCTCGCAAGGGGGGACAGGGGGCCAAAACACTGAAGCTTTCTTT
.	.	TRBJ2-1	TRBV20-1	CSARTNNEQFF	TGCAGTGCTAGGACTAACAATGAGCAGTTCTTC
few	TRBD2	TRBJ2-1	TRBV15	CATSRSSGTGEQFF	TGTGCCACCAGCAGGTCTAGCGGGACGGGTGAGCAGTTCTTC
.	TRBD1	TRBJ2-3	TRBV11-3	CASSPGTGSTDTQYF	TGTGCCAGCAGCCCGGGGACAGGGAGCACAGATACGCAGTATTTT
.	.	TRBJ1-2	TRBV5-1	CASSLGSGGGYTF	TGCGCCAGCAGCTTGGGTTCCGGCGGTGGCTACACCTTC
.	.	TRBJ2-5	TRBV7-9	CASSPLRGKASQETQYF	TGTGCCAGCAGCCCCCTAAGGGGGAAGGCATCACAAGAGACCCAGTACTTC
.	TRBD2	TRBJ2-5	TRBV9	CASSSGTSSYQETQYF	TGTGCCAGCAGCTCCGGGACTAGTTCGTACCAAGAGACCCAGTACTTC
.	.	TRBJ2-7	TRBV10-1	CASSESGLGGSEQYF	TGCGCCAGCAGTGAGAGTGGCCTAGGGGGTTCGGAGCAGTACTTC
.	.	TRBJ1-4	TRBV7-2	CASSLAYSYATNEKLFF	TGTGCCAGCAGCTTAGCGTACAGTTATGCAACTAATGAAAAACTGTTTTTT
.	.	TRBJ2-1	TRBV7-6	CASSPVGGSYNEQFF	TGTGCCAGCAGCCCGGTCGGGGGCTCCTACAATGAGCAGTTCTTC
.	.	TRBJ1-1	TRBV29-1	CSVEVFRGDGTEAFF	TGCAGCGTTGAAGTTTTTCGGGGGGACGGCACTGAAGCTTTCTTT
.	.	TRBJ2-2	TRBV28	CASSFDYTGELFF	TGTGCCAGCAGTTTCGACTACACCGGGGAGCTGTTTTTT
.	.	TRBJ1-1	TRBV12-3/TRBV12-4	CASSLGGPTEAFF	TGTGCCAGCAGTTTAGGCGGGCCCACTGAAGCTTTCTTT
.	TRBD2	TRBJ2-4	TRBV7-2	CASSRSGTSGDIQYF	TGTGCCAGCAGCCGCTCCGGGACTAGCGGGGACATTCAGTACTTC
.	.	TRBJ1-6	TRBV27	CASSPVGTKNSPLHF	TGTGCCAGCAGTCCCGTTGGGACAAAGAATTCACCCCTCCACTTT
.	TRBD1	TRBJ1-1	TRBV20-1	CSASDRGSAFF	TGCAGTGCCTCTGACAGGGGGTCGGCTTTCTTT